The 22 T cell receptor beta chains given below trace back to one sample, sequenced in a study of PD-1 blockade in classical Hodgkin lymphoma. All patients experienced relapse after autologous stem cell transplantation, and brentuximab vedotin exposure was variable. Data came from immunoSEQ multiplex PCR; TCRdb stores just in-frame clones and leaves some out. The repertoire holds roughly 25,000 clones, with approximately 80% as singletons. The sample here was peripheral blood mononuclear cells (PBMCs), taken at baseline. These receptors were taken from a human donor with classical Hodgkin lymphoma.

This sequence joins TRBV5-4 and TRBJ1-3; 8 bases are shared with TRBD1. Germline assignment: CDR1 SGHNT and CDR2 YYREEE (reference sequence). J was trimmed by 0 bases and V by 4 bases; bases with no gene match: 9. The CDR3 covers 17 residues. CDR3 sequence reads: CASSLGSRGLSGNTIYF. The CDR3, as DNA: TGTGCCAGCAGCCTCGGGAGCAGGGGGCTCTCTGGAAACACCATATATTTT.

The rearrangement joins TRBV5-1 to TRBJ2-1; no definite D call. Germline CDR1 and CDR2: SGHRS and YFSETQ. The CDR3 loop spans 13 amino acids. V shed 2 bases and J shed 8 bases, with 11 bases lying between them. The CDR3 DNA reads TGCGCCAGCAGCTTTGGGCAACGCGATGAGCAGTTCTTC. It codes for CASSFGQRDEQFF.

This clone was seen only once. The CDR3 nucleotides read TGTGCCAGCAGCTTACTAGACAGGATCATATACAATGAGCAGTTCTTC. This codes for CASSLLDRIIYNEQFF. The rearrangement joins TRBV11-2 to TRBJ2-1, with D perhaps TRBD1 (6 bases). The germline V and J ends were trimmed by 2 bases and 4 bases, with 15 bases remaining between them. The CDR3 is 16 residues long. The germline gives CDR1 SGHAT, CDR2 FQNNGV.

The V call is TRBV19, the J call TRBJ1-2; D gene ambiguous. V was clipped by 6 bases and J by 1 base, with 12 bases between them. The CDR3 has 14 residues. Germline V lookup: CDR1 LNHDA, CDR2 SQIVND (reference sequence). This CDR3 is CASSRTSINYGYTF. In DNA form, the CDR3 reads TGTGCCAGTAGCCGAACTTCCATTAACTATGGCTACACCTTC. Using reference TRBV19 and TRBJ1-2 for the parts outside the CDR3, the full variable domain is DGGITQSPKYLFRKEGQNVTLSCEQNLNHDAMYWYRQDPGQGLRLIYYSQIVNDFQKGDIAEGYSVSREKKESFPLTVTSAQKNPTAFYLCASSRTSINYGYTFGSGTRLTVV.

This chain links TRBV7-2 with TRBJ2-5, with TRBD2 matching 7 bases. Trimming cost V 5 bases and J 2 bases; bases outside gene matches: 2. Germline V gene lookup returns CDR1 SGHTA and CDR2 FQGNSA. The CDR3 loop spans 13 amino acids. CDR3 DNA sequence: TGTGCCAGCAGCCCGGGGGGACAAGAGACCCAGTACTTC. This codes for CASSPGGQETQYF.

The chain combines TRBV4-2 with TRBJ1-1; 7 nucleotides match TRBD1. After removal of 4 bases from V and 4 bases from J, the junction contained 9 bases not matched to a gene. The CDR3 runs 15 residues. CDR1 LGHNA and CDR2 YNFKEQ come from the germline V gene. The DNA of the CDR3 is TGTGCCAGCAGCCGAGAGACAGGGAGGAGCACTGAAGCTTTCTTT. Protein sequence: CASSRETGRSTEAFF.

The genes are TRBV7-8 and TRBJ2-2; D might be TRBD1 (5 bases). The ends were cut back, 5 bases at V and 4 bases at J, with 14 bases in the middle. The CDR3 extends over 15 amino acids. Germline lookup yields CDR1 SGHVS and CDR2 FQNEAQ. This CDR3 is CASSPSQVTTGELFF. CDR3 in DNA: TGTGCCAGCAGCCCCTCACAGGTGACCACCGGGGAGCTGTTTTTT. The full variable domain, in which reference TRBV7-8 and TRBJ2-2 provide the parts outside the CDR3, is GAGVSQSPRYKVAKRGQDVALRCDPISGHVSLFWYQQALGQGPEFLTYFQNEAQLDKSGLPSDRFFAERPEGSVSTLKIQRTQQEDSAVYLCASSPSQVTTGELFFGEGSRLTVL.

The genes are TRBV5-1 and TRBJ2-2, with TRBD1 matching over 10 bases. After removal of 4 bases from V and 4 bases from J, the junction contained 7 bases not matched to a gene. Germline lookup yields CDR1 SGHRS and CDR2 YFSETQ. The CDR3 consists of 16 residues. CDR3 nucleotide sequence: TGCGCCAGCAGCCGGCCGGGACAGGGGATCACCGGGGAGCTGTTTTTT. It yields the protein CASSRPGQGITGELFF. Filled out from reference TRBV5-1 and TRBJ2-2, the complete variable domain reads KAGVTQTPRYLIKTRGQQVTLSCSPISGHRSVSWYQQTPGQGLQFLFEYFSETQRNKGNFPGRFSGRQFSNSRSEMNVSTLELGDSALYLCASSRPGQGITGELFFGEGSRLTVL.

V gene TRBV6-6 combines with J gene TRBJ1-1; D remains unclear. CDR3 length: 14 amino acids. V shed 9 bases and J shed 4 bases, with 18 bases lying between them. The germline V gene encodes CDR1 MNHNY and CDR2 SVGAGI (reference sequence). This CDR3 reads CASYPGLLFTEAFF. The CDR3 coding sequence is TGTGCCAGTTACCCGGGCCTTCTCTTCACTGAAGCTTTCTTT.

On this clone itself: A junction boundary mismatches the germline segment, possibly from a read error. The chain links TRBV7-7 to TRBJ2-5; D not resolved. Germline-derived CDR1 and CDR2 are SSHAT and FNYEAQ (reference sequence). CDR3 length equals 15 residues. The CDR3 DNA is TGTGCTAGCAGCTTACATCCGGGCTCTCAAGAGACCCAGTACTTC. Amino acid sequence: CASSLHPGSQETQYF.

The genes are TRBV30 and TRBJ1-6; 9 bases line up with TRBD1. V lost 1 base, J lost 8 bases, and 9 bases stayed unmatched. The CDR3 has 16 amino acids. Germline values: CDR1 GTSNPN, CDR2 SVGIG (reference sequence). The CDR3 spells CAWSAPGTGTHSPLHF. The CDR3 nucleotides read TGTGCCTGGAGTGCCCCCGGGACAGGGACACATTCACCCCTCCACTTT.

The CDR3 coding sequence is TGTGCCAGCAGCCTCCTTGGACTAGCGCGGGAAGATACGCAGTATTTT. Translating it yields CASSLLGLAREDTQYF. The rearrangement uses TRBV7-9 and TRBJ2-3; 9 bases are shared with TRBD2. The V gene end was trimmed by 5 bases and the J gene end by 5 bases; junction bases not matched to a gene: 11. CDR3 length equals 16 residues. Germline values: CDR1 SEHNR, CDR2 FQNEAQ (reference sequence).

This clone was observed once. The chain uses TRBV5-1 and TRBJ2-5, with a weak D call TRBD1 (5 bases). Germline V lookup: CDR1 SGHRS, CDR2 YFSETQ. V shed 4 bases and J shed 3 bases, with 16 bases lying between them. There are 15 residues in the CDR3. In DNA, the CDR3 is TGCGCCAGCAGCGACGGACACGGTTGGGAAGAGACCCAGTACTTC. Encoded protein: CASSDGHGWEETQYF.

The rearrangement uses TRBV7-2 and TRBJ1-1; D is unresolved. The CDR3 consists of 16 residues. Trimming took off 4 bases at V and 4 bases at J, with 19 bases between the two ends. In germline, CDR1 is SGHTA, CDR2 FQGNSA. CDR3 nucleotides: TGTGCCAGCAGCTCCTCCCGGGTAGCGGGTACCACTGAAGCTTTCTTT. It specifies CASSSSRVAGTTEAFF.

V usage is TRBV4-3 and J usage is TRBJ1-4; possible D gene TRBD1, 5 bases. Germline-derived CDR1 and CDR2 are LGHNA and YSLEER. V was pared by 1 base and J by 4 bases, with 13 bases between. This CDR3 is 16 amino acids long. The CDR3 DNA is TGCGCCAGCAGCCAAGTGTCGTGGGGGAGTAATGAAAAACTGTTTTTT. Protein: CASSQVSWGSNEKLFF.

The gene calls are TRBV30 and TRBJ1-3; 8 nucleotides agree with TRBD1. The germline gives CDR1 GTSNPN, CDR2 SVGIG (reference sequence). This CDR3 is 16 amino acids long. Losses at the gene ends were 0 bases for V and 4 bases for J; bases not matched to a gene: 8. Here the CDR3 reads CAWSVMDRVAGNTIYF. The DNA of the CDR3 is TGTGCCTGGAGTGTAATGGACAGGGTAGCCGGAAACACCATATATTTT.

The rearrangement links TRBV6-6 to TRBJ1-4; D is ambiguous. CDR3 length: 15 amino acids. The germline V gene encodes CDR1 MNHNY and CDR2 SVGAGI (reference sequence). The V end was cut by 5 bases, the J end by 0 bases, with 10 bases between. The CDR3: CASSLNRATNEKLFF. CDR3 sequence (DNA): TGTGCCAGCAGTCTGAACCGAGCAACTAATGAAAAACTGTTTTTT.

The chain uses TRBV19 and TRBJ2-6; D not certain. V was cut by 3 bases and J by 2 bases, with 14 bases left in between. Germline CDR1 and CDR2: LNHDA and SQIVND (reference sequence). The CDR3 extends over 17 amino acids. CDR3 bases: TGTGCCAGTAGTATTCTGCCAGGCGCCCCTGGGGCCAACGTCCTGACTTTC. The encoded protein is CASSILPGAPGANVLTF.

Concerning this clone itself: Sequence at one end of the junction differs from germline and may be a read error. CDR3 sequence reads: CASSWGPGVYEQYF. CDR3 bases: TGTGCCAGCAGTTGGGGACCAGGGGTCTACGAGCAGTACTTC. V gene TRBV10-3 combines with J gene TRBJ2-7, with a weak D call TRBD1 (6 bases). The CDR3 runs to 14 residues. Germline CDR1 ENHRY, CDR2 SYGVKD.

The chain uses TRBV18 and TRBJ2-7; D is unclear. V was shortened by 2 bases and J by 1 base, with 15 bases between the two germline ends. Germline CDR1 reads KGHSH; CDR2 reads LQKENI. CDR3 length equals 16 residues. The CDR3 coding sequence is TGTGCCAGCTCACCAATAGTGCCAGGACCTTCCTACGAGCAGTACTTC. Its translation is CASSPIVPGPSYEQYF.

The chain recombines TRBV5-8 with TRBJ2-4; D is undetermined. The CDR3 consists of 15 residues. The germline V and J ends were trimmed by 2 bases and 8 bases, with 17 bases remaining between them. Looked up from germline, CDR1 is SGHTS and CDR2 is YDEGEE. CDR3 amino acids: CASSFMGSFVHIQYF. The CDR3, as DNA: TGTGCCAGCAGCTTTATGGGGTCCTTCGTTCACATTCAGTACTTC. Filled out from reference TRBV5-8 and TRBJ2-4, the complete variable domain reads EAGVTQSPTHLIKTRGQQATLRCSPISGHTSVYWYQQALGLGLQFLLWYDEGEERNRGNFPPRFSGRQFPNYSSELNVNALELEDSALYLCASSFMGSFVHIQYFGAGTRLSVL.

The CDR3 is CASSLKRGNGELFF. CDR3 coding DNA: TGTGCCAGCAGCCTAAAGCGGGGGAACGGGGAGCTGTTTTTT. This chain connects TRBV7-2 to TRBJ2-2; 8 nucleotides match TRBD2. Per germline, CDR1 SGHTA and CDR2 FQGNSA. The CDR3 totals 14 residues. V trimming: 5 bases; J trimming: 7 bases; junction bases outside the gene matches: 6.